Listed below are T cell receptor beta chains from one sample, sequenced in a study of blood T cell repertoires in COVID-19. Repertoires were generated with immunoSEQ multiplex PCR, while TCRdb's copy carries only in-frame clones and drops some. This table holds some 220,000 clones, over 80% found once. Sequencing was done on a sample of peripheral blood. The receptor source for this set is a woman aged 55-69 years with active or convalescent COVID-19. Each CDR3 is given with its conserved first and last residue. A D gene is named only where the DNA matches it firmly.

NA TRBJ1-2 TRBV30 CAWSVTGRNYGYTF
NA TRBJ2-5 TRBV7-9 CASSLSRVEETQYF
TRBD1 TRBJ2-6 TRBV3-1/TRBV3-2 CASSQVSWADRVNSGANVLTF
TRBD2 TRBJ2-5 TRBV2 CASRGGYQETQYF
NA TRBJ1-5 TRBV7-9 CASSRGGGQPQHF
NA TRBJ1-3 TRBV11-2 CASSMSGSGNTIYF
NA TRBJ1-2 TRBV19 CASSTPGGGPGYTF
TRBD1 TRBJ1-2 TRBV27 CASTQRGQVPSSYGYTF
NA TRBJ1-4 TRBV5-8 CASSGGLGSNEKLFF
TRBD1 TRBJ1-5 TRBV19 CASSIGTGVGNQPQHF
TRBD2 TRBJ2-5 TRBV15 CATRSGLAGPRGSQYF
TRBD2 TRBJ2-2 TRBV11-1 CASSHRTSGNTGELFF
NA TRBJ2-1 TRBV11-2 CASSLEASDSSYNEQFF
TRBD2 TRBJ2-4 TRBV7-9 CASSPPYRLAGGKNIQYF
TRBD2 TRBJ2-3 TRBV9 CASSGLADRDTQYF
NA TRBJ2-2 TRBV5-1 CASSSGQSGELFF
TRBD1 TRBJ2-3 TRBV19 CASALNRGLGDTQYF
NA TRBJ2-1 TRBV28 CASSFFHEQFF
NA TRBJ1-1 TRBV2 CASSTTRGSTEAFF
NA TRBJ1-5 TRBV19 CASSISNQPQHF
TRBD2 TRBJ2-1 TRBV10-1 CASSESGIAGSKDNEQFF
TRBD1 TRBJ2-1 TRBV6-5 CASTLGQGALDEQFF
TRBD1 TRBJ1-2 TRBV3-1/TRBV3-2 CASSQAGQGVGGYTF
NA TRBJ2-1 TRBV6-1 CATQGGEGNEQFF
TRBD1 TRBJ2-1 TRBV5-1 CASSQTTGYNEQFF
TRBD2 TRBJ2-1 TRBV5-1 CASSGVAGDNEQFF